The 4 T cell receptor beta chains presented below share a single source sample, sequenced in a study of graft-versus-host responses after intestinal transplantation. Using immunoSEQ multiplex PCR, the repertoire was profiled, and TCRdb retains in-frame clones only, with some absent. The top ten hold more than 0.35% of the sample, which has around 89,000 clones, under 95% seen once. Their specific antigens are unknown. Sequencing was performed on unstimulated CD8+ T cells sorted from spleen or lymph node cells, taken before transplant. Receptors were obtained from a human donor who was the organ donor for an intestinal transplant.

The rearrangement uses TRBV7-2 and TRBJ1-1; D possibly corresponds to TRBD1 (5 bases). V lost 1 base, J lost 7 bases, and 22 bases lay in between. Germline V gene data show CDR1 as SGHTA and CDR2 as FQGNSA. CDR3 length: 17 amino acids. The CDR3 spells CASSLETVGGVAYEAFF. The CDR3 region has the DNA TGTGCCAGCAGCTTAGAAACCGTGGGGGGGGTGGCATATGAAGCTTTCTTT.

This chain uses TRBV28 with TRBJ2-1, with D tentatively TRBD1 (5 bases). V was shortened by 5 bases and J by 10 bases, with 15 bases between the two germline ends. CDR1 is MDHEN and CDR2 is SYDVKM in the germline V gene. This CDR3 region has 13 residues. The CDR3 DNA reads TGTGCCAGCAGTGGACGCGCAGGGCAAGAGCAGTTCTTC. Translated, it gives CASSGRAGQEQFF.

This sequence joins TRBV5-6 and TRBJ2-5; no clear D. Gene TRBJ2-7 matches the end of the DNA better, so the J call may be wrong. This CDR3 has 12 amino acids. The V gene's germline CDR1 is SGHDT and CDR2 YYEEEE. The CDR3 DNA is TGTGCCAGCAGCTTGGGGAGCGCCGAGCAGTACTTC. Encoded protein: CASSLGSAEQYF.

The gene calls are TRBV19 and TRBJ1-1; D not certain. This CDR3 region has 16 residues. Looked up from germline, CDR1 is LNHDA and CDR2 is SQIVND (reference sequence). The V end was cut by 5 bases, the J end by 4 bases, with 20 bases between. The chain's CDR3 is CASSPFTEDLFTEAFF. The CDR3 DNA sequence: TGTGCCAGTAGTCCGTTCACTGAGGATCTATTCACTGAAGCTTTCTTT.